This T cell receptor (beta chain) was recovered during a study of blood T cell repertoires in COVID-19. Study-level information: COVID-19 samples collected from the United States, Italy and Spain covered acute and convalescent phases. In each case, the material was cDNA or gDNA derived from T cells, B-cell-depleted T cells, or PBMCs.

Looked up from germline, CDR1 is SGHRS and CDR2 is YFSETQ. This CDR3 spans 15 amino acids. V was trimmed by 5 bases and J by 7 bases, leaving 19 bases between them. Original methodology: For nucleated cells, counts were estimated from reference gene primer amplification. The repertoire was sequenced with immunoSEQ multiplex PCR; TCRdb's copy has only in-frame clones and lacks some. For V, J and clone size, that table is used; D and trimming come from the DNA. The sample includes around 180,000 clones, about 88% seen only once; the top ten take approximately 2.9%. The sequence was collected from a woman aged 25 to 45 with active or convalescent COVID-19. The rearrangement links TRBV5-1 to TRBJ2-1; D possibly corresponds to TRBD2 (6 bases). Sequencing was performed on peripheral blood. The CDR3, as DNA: TGCGCCAGCAGGTTAACCGGGACTCCTTGGAATGAGCAGTTCTTC. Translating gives CASRLTGTPWNEQFF.